Listed here are 31 T cell receptor beta chains from one sample, sequenced in a study of Ad26.COV2.S vaccination and SARS-CoV-2 variants. This table comes from immunoSEQ multiplex PCR, and its TCRdb copy is limited to in-frame clones, with some not included. The sample records under 95,000 clones, roughly 84% being singletons. Sequenced here: peripheral blood, sampled after recovery from COVID-19. These receptor sequences come from a human donor who had recovered from COVID-19.

The chain employs TRBV7-3 and TRBJ2-1; TRBD2 agrees at 8 bases. This CDR3 contains 14 residues. Trimming cost V 1 base and J 10 bases; bases outside gene matches: 6. Germline-derived CDR1 and CDR2 are SGHTA and FQGTGA. CDR3 bases: TGTGCCAGCAGCTTAAATAGCGGGACGGGGGAGCAGTTCTTC. Its protein is CASSLNSGTGEQFF.

The chain is built from TRBV19 and TRBJ2-7; 9 positions agree with TRBD1. The germline CDR1 and CDR2 sequences are LNHDA and SQIVND (reference sequence). V lost 7 bases to trimming and J lost 2 bases; unmatched junction nucleotides: 3. This CDR3 spans 13 amino acids. The CDR3 region has the DNA TGTGCCAGTAAACGGACAGGGGCCTACGAGCAGTACTTC. Its protein product is CASKRTGAYEQYF.

The chain combines TRBV5-1 with TRBJ2-3; tentatively, D is TRBD1 or TRBD2 (5 bases each). CDR3 size: 14 residues. The germline V gene has CDR1 SGHRS and CDR2 YFSETQ. The V end was cut by 5 bases, the J end by 0 bases, with 10 bases between. CDR3 in amino acids: CASSFRDSTDTQYF. CDR3 nucleotides: TGCGCCAGCAGTTTCCGGGACAGCACAGATACGCAGTATTTT.

This clone has a handful of counts. This chain connects TRBV5-4 to TRBJ2-7; 9 positions match TRBD2. V trimming: 4 bases; J trimming: 12 bases; junction bases outside the gene matches: 14. The CDR3 runs 14 residues. Germline assignment: CDR1 SGHNT and CDR2 YYREEE (reference sequence). The CDR3: CASSRNSGRDVLYF. DNA of the CDR3: TGTGCCAGCAGCCGAAATAGCGGGAGAGATGTACTGTACTTC.

The chain carries TRBV27 and TRBJ2-7, with a tentative D call TRBD1 (5 bases). Germline-derived CDR1 and CDR2 are MNHEY and SMNVEV (reference sequence). Trimming shortened V by 5 bases and J by 2 bases, and 10 bases separated the two germline ends. This CDR3 has 13 amino acids. Here the CDR3 DNA reads TGTGCCAGCAGTCCAAACAGGCCCTACGAGCAGTACTTC. Translated, it gives CASSPNRPYEQYF.

The chain has TRBV7-2 and TRBJ1-2, with 9 bases matching TRBD1. Trimming at V came to 3 bases and at J to 4 bases, leaving 3 bases not matched to a gene. The CDR3 runs to 14 residues. The germline gives CDR1 SGHTA, CDR2 FQGNSA. The CDR3 nucleotides read TGTGCCAGCAGCTTTGACAGGGGGAGCTATGGCTACACCTTC. Translated: CASSFDRGSYGYTF. Full variable domain (remainder filled in from reference TRBV7-2 and TRBJ1-2): GAGVSQSPSNKVTEKGKDVELRCDPISGHTALYWYRQSLGQGLEFLIYFQGNSAPDKSGLPSDRFSAERTGGSVSTLTIQRTQQEDSAVYLCASSFDRGSYGYTFGSGTRLTVV.

The rearrangement joins TRBV4-2 to TRBJ2-2; 9 nucleotides line up with TRBD2. Germline trimming cut 3 bases from V and 0 bases from J; bases unmatched to any gene: 14. This CDR3 has 20 residues. Germline CDR1 reads LGHNA; CDR2 reads YNFKEQ. CDR3 loop: CASSQIAGGTLNANTGELFF. The CDR3 nucleotides read TGTGCCAGCAGCCAGATCGCGGGGGGGACTTTAAACGCGAACACCGGGGAGCTGTTTTTT.

The gene calls are TRBV25-1 and TRBJ2-1; tentative D call: TRBD1 (6 bases). This CDR3 has 12 amino acids. Per germline, CDR1 MGHDK and CDR2 SYGVNS. V lost 2 bases, J lost 7 bases, and 6 bases lay in between. This chain's CDR3 is CASSETGNEQFF. CDR3 coding DNA: TGTGCCAGCAGTGAAACAGGGAATGAGCAGTTCTTC.

This clone was seen a few times. The CDR3 region is CASSLTGGAGVAYNEQFF. For the CDR3, the DNA is TGTGCCAGCAGCCTGACAGGGGGCGCGGGAGTGGCCTACAATGAGCAGTTCTTC. The V call is TRBV5-6, the J call TRBJ2-1, with 10 bases fitting TRBD1. The CDR3 runs 18 residues. J gave up 2 bases and V 4 bases, and 12 bases lay outside the gene matches. The germline CDR1 and CDR2 sequences are SGHDT and YYEEEE.

J is TRBJ2-1 and V is TRBV9; 13 bases align to TRBD2. The V gene end was trimmed by 0 bases and the J gene end by 8 bases; junction bases not matched to a gene: 5. The CDR3 totals 16 residues. Looked up from germline, CDR1 is SGDLS and CDR2 is YYNGEE. Here the CDR3 reads CASSVVWTSGSHEQFF. The DNA of the CDR3 is TGTGCCAGCAGCGTAGTATGGACTAGCGGGAGTCATGAGCAGTTCTTC.

This clone has ten or more counts. Relative to the germline gene, one junction end is altered; a read error may explain this. The gene calls are TRBV7-9 and TRBJ2-1, with 8 positions matching TRBD2. This CDR3 comprises 18 residues. CDR1 SEHNR and CDR2 FQNEAQ come from the germline V gene (reference sequence). This chain's CDR3 is CASSLASLGAGGYHEQFF. In nucleotides, the CDR3 is TGTGCCAGCAGCTTAGCTTCATTAGGGGCGGGAGGCTACCATGAGCAGTTCTTC.

The V gene is TRBV28, the J gene TRBJ1-1, with D maybe TRBD1 (5 bases). Trimming pared 6 bases from V and 0 bases from J, leaving 14 bases between. The CDR3 is 15 residues long. Germline V gives CDR1 MDHEN, CDR2 SYDVKM. Written as DNA, the CDR3 is TGTGCCAGCAGCCATCCCGGGACGGTGAACACTGAAGCTTTCTTT. Translating it yields CASSHPGTVNTEAFF.

As regards this clone: The sample contains more than one DNA sequence encoding this CDR3. V gene TRBV7-3 combines with J gene TRBJ2-3; the match to TRBD2 covers 8 bases. The CDR3 is 15 amino acids. Germline trimming cut 2 bases from V and 3 bases from J; bases unmatched to any gene: 4. The germline gives CDR1 SGHTA, CDR2 FQGTGA. The CDR3 DNA follows: TGTGCCAGCAGCTTAGCGGGAGGATCTACAGATACGCAGTATTTT. This encodes CASSLAGGSTDTQYF. The whole variable domain, remainder taken from reference TRBV7-3 and TRBJ2-3, is GAGVSQTPSNKVTEKGKYVELRCDPISGHTALYWYRQSLGQGPEFLIYFQGTGAADDSGLPNDRFFAVRPEGSVSTLKIQRTERGDSAVYLCASSLAGGSTDTQYFGPGTRLTVL.

V usage is TRBV9 and J usage is TRBJ2-7; 11 bases match TRBD2. The V and J ends lost 0 bases and 3 bases, in that order; junction bases with no gene match: 5. Germline loops: CDR1 SGDLS, CDR2 YYNGEE. This CDR3 has 16 amino acids. The CDR3 region is CASSVGLAGISYEQYF. Written as DNA, the CDR3 is TGTGCCAGCAGCGTAGGACTAGCGGGAATTAGCTACGAGCAGTACTTC.

The chain has TRBV6-1 and TRBJ1-2; no clear D. Germline loops: CDR1 MNHNS, CDR2 SASEGT. The CDR3 totals 12 residues. Between the trimmed V and J ends, which lost 2 bases and 3 bases, there was a span of 4 bases. In DNA form, the CDR3 reads TGTGCCAGCAGTGAACGGGACTATGGCTACACCTTC. This codes for CASSERDYGYTF.

This sequence joins TRBV5-1 and TRBJ2-2; TRBD1 matches at 9 bases. Germline values: CDR1 SGHRS, CDR2 YFSETQ. The junction had 5 bases not matched to a gene; V was cut back by 0 bases and J by 5 bases. The CDR3 consists of 16 residues. As DNA, the CDR3 is TGCGCCAGCAGCTTGGCACAGGGGGCAGCAACCGGGGAGCTGTTTTTT. Translating gives CASSLAQGAATGELFF.

The CDR3 is CASSYWDRGTDTQYF. The CDR3 nucleotides read TGTGCCAGCAGTTACTGGGACAGGGGCACAGATACGCAGTATTTT. The chain joins TRBV6-2 or TRBV6-3 to TRBJ2-3, with 9 bases identical to TRBD1. The V and J ends lost 1 base and 1 base, in that order; junction bases with no gene match: 0. The germline CDR1 and CDR2 sequences are MNHEY and SVGEGT. The length of the CDR3 is 15 residues.

CDR3 sequence reads: CASIPAGAHYEQYF. The DNA for the CDR3 is TGTGCCAGCATCCCGGCGGGAGCACACTACGAGCAGTACTTC. The chain combines TRBV28 with TRBJ2-7; TRBD2 agrees at 7 bases. CDR1 and CDR2 (germline): MDHEN, SYDVKM. Trimming removed 7 bases from V and 3 bases from J; junction bases left unmatched: 9. There are 14 residues in the CDR3. Combining the CDR3 with reference TRBV28 and TRBJ2-7 gives the whole variable domain DVKVTQSSRYLVKRTGEKVFLECVQDMDHENMFWYRQDPGLGLRLIYFSYDVKMKEKGDIPEGYSVSREKKERFSLILESASTNQTSMYLCASIPAGAHYEQYFGPGTRLTVT.

V usage is TRBV6-5 and J usage is TRBJ2-7; 10 positions match TRBD2. Germline CDR1 reads MNHEY; CDR2 reads SVGAGI. V shed 3 bases, J shed 3 bases, and the junction held 5 bases outside the gene matches. The CDR3 has 15 amino acids. DNA of the CDR3: TGTGCCAGCAGTTATATGCGGACTAGCGGCTACGAGCAGTACTTC. Amino acids: CASSYMRTSGYEQYF.

The CDR3 region has the DNA TGTGCCAGCAGCCCGGACAGGGACTATGGCTACACCTTC. This gives the protein CASSPDRDYGYTF. The V gene is TRBV5-4, the J gene TRBJ1-2; 8 bases fit TRBD1. With V trimmed by 4 bases and J by 3 bases, 2 bases remained unmatched. CDR1 and CDR2 (germline): SGHNT, YYREEE (reference sequence). This CDR3 region has 13 residues.

This clone came up once. The chain uses TRBV4-1 and TRBJ2-3, with 12 bases fitting TRBD2. The ends lost 0 bases at V and 3 bases at J; junction bases unmatched: 10. The CDR3 is made up of 19 amino acids. Per germline, CDR1 MGHRA and CDR2 YSYEKL. The CDR3 loop is CASSQEPLGLAGTTDTQYF. The CDR3 bases are TGCGCCAGCAGCCAAGAGCCCTTAGGACTAGCGGGAACAACAGATACGCAGTATTTT.

This sequence joins TRBV7-2 and TRBJ1-3; D is uncertain. Germline assignment: CDR1 SGHTA and CDR2 FQGNSA. The V end lost 6 bases, the J end lost 0 bases, and 3 bases lay between the germline ends. CDR3 length: 12 residues. The CDR3 nucleotides read TGTGCCAGCAGGGCCTCTGGAAACACCATATATTTT. This encodes CASRASGNTIYF.

This chain links TRBV18 with TRBJ2-1; perhaps TRBD2 as D (6 bases). The germline V gene encodes CDR1 KGHSH and CDR2 LQKENI. Trimming shortened V by 0 bases and J by 5 bases, and 14 bases separated the two germline ends. This CDR3 spans 16 amino acids. CDR3: CASSPPSGSNDNEQFF. CDR3 DNA: TGTGCCAGCTCACCACCGTCCGGGAGTAACGACAATGAGCAGTTCTTC.

V gene TRBV5-4 combines with J gene TRBJ2-7, with D perhaps TRBD2 (5 bases). Germline CDR1 SGHNT, CDR2 YYREEE (reference sequence). Deletions cut 4 bases from V and 3 bases from J, with 14 bases between. The CDR3 length is 14 residues. The CDR3 DNA reads as TGTGCCAGCAGCCGATCACTAGGAAGCTACGAGCAGTACTTC. Its protein is CASSRSLGSYEQYF.

This chain uses TRBV4-3 with TRBJ2-1; 8 bases match TRBD2. This CDR3 has 16 amino acids. Germline V lookup: CDR1 LGHNA, CDR2 YSLEER. The J segment lost 7 bases and the V segment lost 3 bases, leaving 11 bases of the junction unmatched. CDR3: CASSHQLADSFNEQFF. The CDR3 nucleotides are TGCGCCAGCAGCCACCAACTAGCGGACTCGTTTAATGAGCAGTTCTTC.

In nucleotides, the CDR3 is TGTGCCAGCCAGAAAGCGGGAGGGCCTAATAATGAGCAGTTCTTC. Protein sequence: CASQKAGGPNNEQFF. This chain connects TRBV11-2 to TRBJ2-1; 10 nucleotides match TRBD2. In germline, CDR1 is SGHAT, CDR2 FQNNGV. The CDR3 is made up of 15 amino acids. After removal of 8 bases from V and 7 bases from J, the junction contained 11 bases not matched to a gene.

V and J are TRBV7-2 and TRBJ1-2; 9 positions agree with TRBD1. CDR1 is SGHTA, CDR2 FQGNSA, per germline. The CDR3 runs 13 residues. The V and J ends lost 5 bases and 8 bases, in that order; junction bases with no gene match: 6. The CDR3 here is CASSRDRANGYTF. The CDR3 coding sequence is TGTGCCAGCAGCCGGGACAGGGCTAACGGCTACACCTTC.

This clone was counted a few times. The chain's CDR3 is CASSPTGRTTNEKLFF. DNA of the CDR3: TGTGCCAGCTCACCGACCGGAAGAACAACTAATGAAAAACTGTTTTTT. This chain links TRBV18 with TRBJ1-4; unclear D gene. V was pared by 3 bases and J by 0 bases, with 11 bases between. Germline CDR1 is KGHSH and CDR2 is LQKENI. The CDR3 is 16 residues long.

The rearrangement uses TRBV5-4 and TRBJ1-6, with D maybe TRBD1 (5 bases). Trimming left V 4 bases short and J 7 bases short, with 12 bases between. This CDR3 is 14 amino acids long. Germline CDR1 reads SGHNT; CDR2 reads YYREEE (reference sequence). CDR3 DNA sequence: TGTGCCAGCAGCCCCGGGACGGTCAATTCACCCCTCCACTTT. This translates into CASSPGTVNSPLHF.

About this clone itself: This sample includes further DNA sequences coding for the same CDR3. CDR3 bases: TGCGCCAGCAGCCAAGAGACAGGGAAGGAGACCCAGTACTTC. It is translated as CASSQETGKETQYF. The rearrangement links TRBV4-3 to TRBJ2-5; 7 nucleotides agree with TRBD1. V trimming: 0 bases; J trimming: 5 bases; junction bases outside the gene matches: 3. The CDR3 has 14 amino acids. The V gene's germline CDR1 is LGHNA and CDR2 YSLEER.

V is TRBV5-6 and J is TRBJ2-1, with TRBD1 identical over 8 bases. The trim removed 3 bases at V and 4 bases at J, leaving 12 bases unmatched. The CDR3 extends over 17 amino acids. Germline V lookup: CDR1 SGHDT, CDR2 YYEEEE. CDR3 amino acids: CASSWTGRWVGYNEQFF. The CDR3 DNA is TGTGCCAGCAGCTGGACAGGGAGGTGGGTGGGTTACAATGAGCAGTTCTTC.